A selection of T cell receptor beta chains follows, all from one sample in a study of STAT5B mutations in CD4+ large granular lymphocyte leukemia. TCRdb keeps only in-frame clones here, not all; method: immunoSEQ multiplex PCR. In the table there are some 23,000 clones, roughly 83% of which are singletons. Sequencing input: CD4+ T cells from blood buffy coats. Receptors were obtained from a human donor in good health. CDR3s leave out the opening cysteine and the closing phenylalanine or tryptophan. A D gene is named only where the DNA matches it firmly.

J: TRBJ2-5; V: TRBV6-5; D: TRBD1; CDR3: ASRRTGLVKTQY
J: TRBJ2-7; V: TRBV5-1; D: TRBD1; CDR3: ASSGGQVGSYEQY
J: TRBJ2-1; V: TRBV19; D: TRBD2; CDR3: ASLAGPYNEQF
J: TRBJ1-1; V: TRBV7-9; D: TRBD1; CDR3: ASSYLYRGHTEAF
J: TRBJ2-7; V: TRBV6-5; D: TRBD2; CDR3: ASPREARDEQY
J: TRBJ1-1; V: TRBV11-2; D: .; CDR3: ASSEQPNTEAF
J: TRBJ2-5; V: TRBV27; D: .; CDR3: ASSLWGPQETQY
J: TRBJ2-1; V: TRBV5-1; D: .; CDR3: ASREEGAPYNEQF
J: TRBJ2-7; V: TRBV11-3; D: .; CDR3: ASSSDPSRDYEQY
J: TRBJ2-7; V: TRBV6-6; D: TRBD1; CDR3: ASSDGGQGLYEQY
J: TRBJ2-3; V: TRBV2; D: TRBD2; CDR3: ARATSGRSDTQY
J: TRBJ1-1; V: TRBV7-6; D: .; CDR3: ASSSRGADTEAF
J: TRBJ1-4; V: TRBV30; D: .; CDR3: AWSPRGGRGEKLF
J: TRBJ1-4; V: TRBV25-1; D: TRBD1; CDR3: ASSEGTGFEKLF
J: TRBJ2-3; V: TRBV5-6; D: .; CDR3: ASSLWSGSSTDTQY
J: TRBJ1-2; V: TRBV2; D: .; CDR3: ASRKDVNYGYT
J: TRBJ2-1; V: TRBV5-4; D: TRBD2; CDR3: ASSGNSGGSYNEQF
J: TRBJ1-3; V: TRBV6-5; D: TRBD1; CDR3: ASSLRDSPGNTIY
J: TRBJ2-7; V: TRBV12-5; D: .; CDR3: ASGLVGFVRDSEYEQY
J: TRBJ2-1; V: TRBV2; D: .; CDR3: ASRLTSAAHNEQF
J: TRBJ2-2; V: TRBV29-1; D: .; CDR3: SVGMTLATGELF
J: TRBJ2-3; V: TRBV2; D: TRBD2; CDR3: ASSEGAGYTDTQY
J: TRBJ2-5; V: TRBV10-3; D: .; CDR3: AIKGPNLEETQY
J: TRBJ2-7; V: TRBV10-3; D: TRBD1; CDR3: AISDRGQTYEQY
J: TRBJ1-3; V: TRBV2; D: .; CDR3: ASSDLGYGSGNTIY
J: TRBJ2-7; V: TRBV10-3; D: .; CDR3: AISESLAREQY
J: TRBJ2-3; V: TRBV4-1; D: .; CDR3: ASSQVLTDTQY
J: TRBJ2-2; V: TRBV2; D: .; CDR3: ASSDGANTGELF
J: TRBJ2-1; V: TRBV9; D: .; CDR3: ASSVFAGTPYNEQF
J: TRBJ2-1; V: TRBV25-1; D: TRBD1; CDR3: ASSRQGNEQF
J: TRBJ1-1; V: TRBV6-1; D: .; CDR3: ASSEAGALNTEAF
J: TRBJ1-5; V: TRBV10-2; D: .; CDR3: ASSEMEGLGQPQH
J: TRBJ1-5; V: TRBV6-1; D: TRBD1; CDR3: ASSGQVAQPQH
J: TRBJ1-5; V: TRBV5-8; D: .; CDR3: ASSLDRGGSNQPQH
J: TRBJ1-1; V: TRBV2; D: .; CDR3: ASKDRWSGPQAF
J: TRBJ2-7; V: TRBV19; D: .; CDR3: ASARTGTSYEQY
J: TRBJ1-5; V: TRBV28; D: TRBD1; CDR3: ASSRDRGSGNQPQH
J: TRBJ2-1; V: TRBV5-6; D: TRBD2; CDR3: ASSFIAGGNYNEQF
J: TRBJ1-4; V: TRBV23-1; D: .; CDR3: ASSHLTRGSKENEKLF
J: TRBJ1-1; V: TRBV9; D: .; CDR3: ASSANRGWTSMNTEAF
J: TRBJ2-2; V: TRBV2; D: .; CDR3: ASSLRPAAGELF
J: TRBJ1-1; V: TRBV11-3; D: TRBD1; CDR3: ASSSTGGKAF